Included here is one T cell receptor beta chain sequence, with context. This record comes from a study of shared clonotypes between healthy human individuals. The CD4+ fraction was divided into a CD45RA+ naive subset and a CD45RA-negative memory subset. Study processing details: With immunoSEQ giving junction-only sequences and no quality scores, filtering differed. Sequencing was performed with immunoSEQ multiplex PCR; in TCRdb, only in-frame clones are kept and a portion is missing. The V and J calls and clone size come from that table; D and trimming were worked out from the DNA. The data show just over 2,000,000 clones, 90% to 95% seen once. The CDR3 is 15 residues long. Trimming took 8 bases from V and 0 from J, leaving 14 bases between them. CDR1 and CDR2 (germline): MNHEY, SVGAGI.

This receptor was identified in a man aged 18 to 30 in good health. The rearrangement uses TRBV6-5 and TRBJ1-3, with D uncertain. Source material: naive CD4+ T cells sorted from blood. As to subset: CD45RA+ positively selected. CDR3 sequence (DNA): TGTGCCAGCGGGAACATGGGTGTCTCTGGAAACACCATATATTTT. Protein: CASGNMGVSGNTIYF.